This TCR beta chain comes out of a study of regulatory T cells in long-lasting Graves disease. General study points: For persistent Graves' patients, TCR diversity was lower than for newly diagnosed ones. Analyses excluded thyroid tissue, covering peripheral blood alone. Gene preferences differed: TRBV28, TRBJ1-2, TRBJ2-5 in persistent cases.

Time point of the sample: newly diagnosed GD, antithyroid drugs for less than 3 months. From PBMCs, RNA was extracted and then used to make the TCR library. This clonotype was counted many times. Its antigen remains unidentified. This CDR3 comprises 15 residues. The V gene's germline CDR1 is SNHLY and CDR2 FYNNEI. V dropped 0 bases and J dropped 2 bases, with 8 bases sitting between them. Arm-PCR of CDR3 regions and iRepertoire HTBI primers were used to build TCR beta libraries. Via MiXCR, TCRdb re-called the multiplex PCR reads, giving one row per CDR3 protein. The sample consists of about 350,000 distinct CDR3 sequences, 15% to 20% of them appearing once. This sample was also put to use in a study of T cells in Graves' hyperthyroidism and ophthalmopathy.

The specimen comprised peripheral blood mononuclear cells (PBMCs), sampled at new diagnosis, from a patient treated with antithyroid drugs. This receptor was obtained from a woman aged 18-30 years with Graves disease. The chain combines TRBV2 with TRBJ2-4, with D uncertain. In DNA, the CDR3 is TGTGCCAGCAGTGAAGCGAGGATATCCAAAAACATTCAGTACTTC. Translating it yields CASSEARISKNIQYF.